These T cell receptor beta chains were read from a single sample in a study of T-cell reconstitution after alpha-beta-depleted transplantation in children. Each CDR3 protein gets one entry after TCRdb re-called the PCR reads with MiXCR. The table records about 980,000 distinct CDR3 sequences, about 29% of them present only once. Sample: PBMCs, mostly from graft donor cells, taken 360 days after TCRalphabeta/CD19-depleted stem cell transplant. The receptors were sampled from a boy less than two years old who had a stem cell transplant for SCID, so the T cells may come from the graft donor. The CDR3 runs from the conserved cysteine through the conserved F or W. The D gene is left open where the match is weak. Where a row states a size, it is once, few, many or the class of an expanded clone; other rows omit it.

D gene	V gene	J gene	clone size	CDR3 DNA	CDR3 protein
-	TRBV27	TRBJ2-2	many	TGTGCCAGCAGTTTTAACACCGGGGAGCTGTTTTTT	CASSFNTGELFF
-	TRBV12-3/TRBV12-4	TRBJ1-1	-	TGTGCCAGCAGCCCCCCATTCTGGGGGAGGGGCACTGAAGCTTTCTTT	CASSPPFWGRGTEAFF
-	TRBV24-1	TRBJ2-3	-	TGTGCCACCTCTCAACGGGGCCCAGATACGCAGTATTTT	CATSQRGPDTQYF
TRBD2	TRBV3-1	TRBJ2-5	-	TGTGCCAGCAGCCAAGGAAGCATAGAGGCGGGAGTGACCCAGTACTTC	CASSQGSIEAGVTQYF
-	TRBV25-1	TRBJ1-1	-	TGTGCCAGCAGTGAATGGGCTGGGGCTCAGGAGGACACTGAAGCTTTCTTT	CASSEWAGAQEDTEAFF
-	TRBV6-1	TRBJ2-6	few	TGTGCCAGTACAGGGGGGGTAAGCTCTGGGGCCAACGTCCTGACTTTC	CASTGGVSSGANVLTF
-	TRBV20-1	TRBJ1-4	few	TGCAGTGCCCCTGGGCGGCTGGAACTGTTTTTT	CSAPGRLELFF
TRBD1	TRBV7-6	TRBJ2-7	few	TGTGCCAGCAGCCCGGGAGCACAGGGGGCGGGCGAGCAGTACTTC	CASSPGAQGAGEQYF
TRBD2	TRBV2	TRBJ2-3	few	TGTGCCAGCAGACCCGAACCCAGGGACTACCTCACAGATACGCAGTATTTT	CASRPEPRDYLTDTQYF
-	TRBV29-1	TRBJ2-7	-	TGCAGCGTTGTATTAGGGGGTCGGGAGCAGTACTTC	CSVVLGGREQYF
-	TRBV20-1	TRBJ2-3	-	TGCAGTGCCACTCCGACCCTGCCTACTGATAGCACAGATACGCAGTATTTT	CSATPTLPTDSTDTQYF
-	TRBV12-3/TRBV12-4	TRBJ2-2	-	TGTGCCTCCGGGGGCGGGGTCAACACCGGGGAGCTGTTTTTT	CASGGGVNTGELFF
TRBD2	TRBV4-1	TRBJ2-1	few	TGCGCCAGCAGCCAAGAATGGGGACTAGAGGCAGATGAGCAGTTCTTC	CASSQEWGLEADEQFF
TRBD1	TRBV12-3/TRBV12-4	TRBJ2-3	many	TGTGCCAGCAGCGCCGACAGGGGCACAGATACGCAGTATTTT	CASSADRGTDTQYF
-	TRBV6-5	TRBJ2-7	few	TGTGCCAGCAGTAGGGGGAGGGAATCGGCCCACGAGCAGTACTTC	CASSRGRESAHEQYF
-	TRBV20-1	TRBJ1-1	few	TGCAGTGCTAGTTCGGGGGGCTGGGGCACTGAAGCTTTCTTT	CSASSGGWGTEAFF
-	TRBV5-1	TRBJ2-2	-	TGCGCCAGCAGCTGGATGGGCGGGGCGAACACCGGGGAGCTGTTTTTT	CASSWMGGANTGELFF
TRBD1	TRBV5-1	TRBJ2-7	-	TGCGCCAGCACCCCGGACAGGGCTGTCTCCTACGAGCAGTACTTC	CASTPDRAVSYEQYF
-	TRBV2	TRBJ2-3	-	TGTGCCAGCAGTGAATTGGCCCCGGATACGCAGTATTTT	CASSELAPDTQYF
TRBD1	TRBV10-3	TRBJ1-4	-	TGTGCCATCGCACAGGGGTCAACTAATGAAAAACTGTTTTTT	CAIAQGSTNEKLFF
TRBD2	TRBV6-2/TRBV6-3	TRBJ2-3	-	TGTGCCAGCAGTCCCCGACTAGCGGGGAGCGCAGATACGCAGTATTTT	CASSPRLAGSADTQYF
-	TRBV12-3/TRBV12-4	TRBJ1-1	few	TGTGCCAGCACCTTCTCGGGGGGCCGAAACACTGAAGCTTTCTTT	CASTFSGGRNTEAFF
-	TRBV4-2	TRBJ2-1	few	TGTGCCAGCAAAGGAAGAGGGGGGGCGGGATACAATGAGCAGTTCTTC	CASKGRGGAGYNEQFF
-	TRBV15	TRBJ2-1	-	TGTGCCACTCTACCCGGGCTGAGCTCCTACAATGAGCAGTTCTTC	CATLPGLSSYNEQFF
-	TRBV20-1	TRBJ2-7	-	TGCAGTGCTAGAGATGCGGGGGCGGCCTACGAGCAGTACTTC	CSARDAGAAYEQYF
-	TRBV20-1	TRBJ1-5	-	TGCAGTGCTAGGGCCGACCATAGCAATCAGCCCCAGCATTTT	CSARADHSNQPQHF
-	TRBV28	TRBJ1-3	-	TGTGCCACCAGGCCGGGGTCCGGAAACACCATATATTTT	CATRPGSGNTIYF
-	TRBV21-1	TRBJ2-5	-	TGTGCCAGCAGCAAAGCCTCCGGGACTAGCGACCAAGAGACCCAGTACTTC	CASSKASGTSDQETQYF
-	TRBV11-1	TRBJ2-3	-	TGTGCCAGCAGTTGGATCACAGATACGCAGTATTTT	CASSWITDTQYF
-	TRBV12-3/TRBV12-4	TRBJ2-3	-	TGTGCCTCCGCCGGGACATATAGCACAGATACGCAGTATTTT	CASAGTYSTDTQYF
-	TRBV6-4	TRBJ2-3	once	TGTGCCAGCAGACCGGGACCGGGCGCAGATACGCAGTATTTT	CASRPGPGADTQYF
-	TRBV12-3/TRBV12-4	TRBJ2-5	-	TGTGCCAGCAGGTTACGGGGGGCAGGGGAGACCCAGTACTTC	CASRLRGAGETQYF
-	TRBV5-1	TRBJ2-3	-	TGCGCCAGCGGGCTTACAGGGGCGCGGGGAGATACGCAGTATTTT	CASGLTGARGDTQYF
-	TRBV20-1	TRBJ2-5	-	TGCAGTGCCCGGGACGAGCGAGAGACCCAGTACTTC	CSARDERETQYF
-	TRBV7-2	TRBJ2-1	-	TGTGCCAGCAGACCCACCGTGCTAGCGCTGTACAATGAGCAGTTCTTC	CASRPTVLALYNEQFF
TRBD1	TRBV29-1	TRBJ2-7	few	TGCAGCGTCACCGGGACAGGGCCTCCCTACGAGCAGTACTTC	CSVTGTGPPYEQYF
-	TRBV28	TRBJ1-2	-	TGTGCCAGCAGACAGGGAGGGATCTATGGCTACACCTTC	CASRQGGIYGYTF
TRBD2	TRBV6-2/TRBV6-3	TRBJ2-3	-	TGTGCCAGCAGTTCCTCCGGACTAGGCCTTAGCACAGATACGCAGTATTTT	CASSSSGLGLSTDTQYF
-	TRBV5-1	TRBJ2-5	-	TGCGCCAGCAGCTTGGTTTCGGGGGACCAAGAGACCCAGTACTTC	CASSLVSGDQETQYF
-	TRBV5-1	TRBJ1-1	few	TGCGCCAGCAGCTTGGTTGCAGACAGGATGAACACTGAAGCTTTCTTT	CASSLVADRMNTEAFF
-	TRBV7-9	TRBJ2-7	-	TGTGCCAGCAGCCTCGGCAAGGCTCCTTCCTACGAGCAGTACTTC	CASSLGKAPSYEQYF
TRBD1	TRBV6-2/TRBV6-3	TRBJ2-5	-	TGTGCCAGCAGTTACGCGGGGACAGGGCGGGAGACCCAGTACTTC	CASSYAGTGRETQYF
TRBD1	TRBV6-2/TRBV6-3	TRBJ1-5	few	TGTGCCAGCAGTTACGCGACAGGGGAGGATAGCAATCAGCCCCAGCATTTT	CASSYATGEDSNQPQHF
TRBD1	TRBV18	TRBJ2-1	-	TGTGCCAGCTCAGTGTTCCGGGACAGGGCATACAATGAGCAGTTCTTC	CASSVFRDRAYNEQFF
-	TRBV11-2	TRBJ2-7	few	TGTGCCAGCAGCTCCCGACTTGTCTCCTACGAGCAGTACTTC	CASSSRLVSYEQYF
TRBD1	TRBV6-2/TRBV6-3	TRBJ2-7	-	TGTGCCAGCAGTTTCAAATCGGGACAGGGCCCCTACGAGCAGTACTTC	CASSFKSGQGPYEQYF
-	TRBV18	TRBJ1-1	once	TGTGCCAGCTCTCTAATACAGGGCTGGTCCACTGAAGCTTTCTTT	CASSLIQGWSTEAFF
-	TRBV7-8	TRBJ2-7	-	TGTGCCAGCAGCCGTAGCGACGAGCAGTACTTC	CASSRSDEQYF
-	TRBV9	TRBJ2-6	-	TGTGCCAGCAGCGCTACCCCTCAGAGATCTGGGGCCAACGTCCTGACTTTC	CASSATPQRSGANVLTF
-	TRBV5-6	TRBJ2-7	-	TGTGCCAGCAGCTTCGTGGACAATTCGTACGAGCAGTACTTC	CASSFVDNSYEQYF
-	TRBV5-1	TRBJ2-1	-	TGCGCCAGCAGCTTGGGACAACCCCTTCTCGATGAGCAGTTCTTC	CASSLGQPLLDEQFF
TRBD2	TRBV2	TRBJ2-5	-	TGTGCCAGCAGCGCGACCCGAATTAGCGGGGGGGGAGAGACCCAGTACTTC	CASSATRISGGGETQYF
TRBD1	TRBV2	TRBJ1-4	few	TGTGCCAGCAGCGCGACCGGGACAGGGGGCGAAAAACTGTTTTTT	CASSATGTGGEKLFF
-	TRBV20-1	TRBJ2-4	-	TGCAGTGCTAGAGATCAGAAAAACATTCAGTACTTC	CSARDQKNIQYF